There are a few counts of the clone carrying this T cell receptor beta chain. The data belong to a study of T cells in Graves' hyperthyroidism and ophthalmopathy. RNA transcripts provided the source from which TCR beta CDR3 regions were amplified. The HTBI set primed first-round TCR CDR3 RT-PCR. Using its own MiXCR run on the multiplex PCR reads, TCRdb lists one record per CDR3 protein. The sample gives some 600,000 distinct CDR3 sequences, about 43% of which show up once; about 8.2% is in the top ten. Patients counted as stable if ophthalmopathy did not develop within 18 months. Recently diagnosed hyperthyroidism of less than 2 months' duration affected patients aged 18 to 65. Sequencing used peripheral blood or thyroid tissue (not recorded which). The sequence came from a woman between 18 and 30 years old with Graves' hyperthyroidism.

This CDR3 reads CASSLQGTFLSSYEQYF. CDR3 DNA sequence: TGTGCCAGCAGCCTCCAAGGGACATTCCTCAGCTCCTACGAGCAGTACTTC. V and J are TRBV7-9 and TRBJ2-7; D possibly corresponds to TRBD1 (6 bases). Germline lookup yields CDR1 SEHNR and CDR2 FQNEAQ (reference sequence). The CDR3 runs 17 residues. V shed 5 bases and J shed 0 bases, with 20 bases lying between them. Supplemented by reference TRBV7-9 and TRBJ2-7, the full variable domain reads DTGVSQNPRHKITKRGQNVTFRCDPISEHNRLYWYRQTLGQGPEFLTYFQNEAQLEKSRLLSDRFSAERPKGSFSTLEIQRTEQGDSAMYLCASSLQGTFLSSYEQYFGPGTRLTVT.